These 18 T cell receptor beta chains came from one sample sequenced in a study of CXCR3-negative and CXCR3-positive naive CD8 T cells. Study-wide findings and caveats: In CXCR3-positive naive cells, the TRB CDR3s were more hydrophobic than in CXCR3-negative naive cells.

The libraries of TRB cDNA were constructed through 5' RACE using UMI labels. One entry per CDR3 protein, without DNA, is what TCRdb gives after re-calling the 5' RACE reads. The sample features over 95,000 distinct CDR3 sequences, with around 0.38% in its top ten. These TCRs' antigens remain unknown. The specimen sequenced was naive CXCR3+ CD8+ T cells from blood. Subset here: CD45RO-CCR7+CD27+CD95- naive CD8+ T cells expressing CXCR3 (TNR3+). These receptors came from a human donor in good health. Some clones in this sample may be carry-over from other donors' samples.

The J gene is TRBJ2-7, the V gene TRBV28. Germline V gene sequence: CDR1 MDHEN, CDR2 SYDVKM. This CDR3 spans 14 amino acids. The CDR3 sequence: CASSFQGRSYEQYF.

This chain connects TRBV5-4 to TRBJ2-7; the TCRdb D gene call, TRBD2, has no DNA to confirm it. CDR1 SGHNT and CDR2 YYREEE come from the germline V gene (reference sequence). The CDR3 contains 13 residues. The CDR3 reads CASSFYGGYEQYF.

The chain joins TRBV9 to TRBJ2-7; TCRdb selects TRBD2, and the lack of DNA leaves this call unchecked. Germline V gene lookup returns CDR1 SGDLS and CDR2 YYNGEE. CDR3 size: 15 residues. The CDR3 protein is CASSVGPSGGHEQYF. Variable domain in full (rest from reference TRBV9 and TRBJ2-7): DSGVTQTPKHLITATGQRVTLRCSPRSGDLSVYWYQQSLDQGLQFLIQYYNGEERAKGNILERFSAQQFPDLHSELNLSSLELGDSALYFCASSVGPSGGHEQYFGPGTRLTVT.

The chain links TRBV29-1 to TRBJ2-3; TCRdb's assignment of TRBD1 cannot be checked, as there is no DNA. CDR1 is SQVTM, CDR2 ANQGSEA, per germline. The CDR3 totals 14 residues. CDR3 amino acids: CSVEGTGNTDTQYF.

The rearrangement joins TRBV20-1 to TRBJ2-7; without DNA, the TCRdb call of TRBD1 cannot be checked. The CDR3 contains 13 residues. Germline V gene lookup returns CDR1 DFQATT and CDR2 SNEGSKA (reference sequence). The CDR3 reads CSGRGKSDYEQYF.

The chain recombines TRBV29-1 with TRBJ2-5; the D call of TRBD1 rests on TCRdb alone, since no DNA is present to check it. Germline CDR1 reads SQVTM; CDR2 reads ANQGSEA. CDR3 size: 14 residues. CDR3 sequence reads: CSVEEDMTGETQYF.

This chain connects TRBV7-7 to TRBJ2-5; TCRdb's D gene call, TRBD2, goes unchecked for lack of DNA. This CDR3 has 16 residues. Germline V CDR1 and CDR2: SSHAT, FNYEAQ (reference sequence). This CDR3 reads CASSLAGGGAKETQYF.

The rearrangement uses TRBV29-1 and TRBJ1-2; TCRdb picks TRBD1, but there is no DNA to check that call. The CDR3 totals 13 residues. Germline V gene data show CDR1 as SQVTM and CDR2 as ANQGSEA. The CDR3 spells CSTELDRDYGYTF.

This rearrangement joins TRBV14 to TRBJ2-5. Germline CDR1 reads SGHDN; CDR2 reads FVKESK. This CDR3 has 14 residues. CDR3 sequence: CASSRARDGETQYF.

The rearrangement links TRBV7-8 to TRBJ1-5. The V gene's germline CDR1 is SGHVS and CDR2 FQNEAQ. The CDR3 is 12 residues long. The CDR3 protein is CASSRSNQPQHF.

The chain combines TRBV16 with TRBJ1-2; the TCRdb call, TRBD1, lacks DNA for checking. Germline V gives CDR1 KGHSY, CDR2 FQNENV. This CDR3 spans 14 amino acids. CDR3 loop: CASSRGQGNYGYTF.

The V and J genes are TRBV29-1 and TRBJ1-2; TCRdb's assignment of TRBD1 cannot be checked, as there is no DNA. Germline loops: CDR1 SQVTM, CDR2 ANQGSEA. CDR3 length equals 15 residues. The CDR3 sequence is CSVDDGQGWFYGYTF.

The chain couples TRBV29-1 to TRBJ2-3; TCRdb lists TRBD1, though no DNA is available to test this call. The germline V gene encodes CDR1 SQVTM and CDR2 ANQGSEA. This CDR3 is 17 amino acids long. CDR3 residues: CSVEDPNRGHRTDTQYF.

The chain recombines TRBV6-6 with TRBJ1-2. Germline V CDR1 and CDR2: MNHNY, SVGAGI (reference sequence). This CDR3 comprises 13 residues. CDR3 region: CASSGGLDYGYTF.

This chain's CDR3 is CSVKDRTYNEQFF. V usage is TRBV29-1 and J usage is TRBJ2-1; TCRdb indicates TRBD1, and absent DNA this call remains unverified. The CDR3 is 13 amino acids. CDR1 SQVTM and CDR2 ANQGSEA come from the germline V gene.

This chain links TRBV6-4 with TRBJ2-1; no DNA is available, so the TRBD2 call from TCRdb remains unchecked. Germline CDR1 is MRHNA and CDR2 is SNTAGT. This CDR3 has 17 amino acids. CDR3 amino acids: CASSPLWREVPYNEQFF.

This chain connects TRBV7-2 to TRBJ2-7; without DNA, the TCRdb call of TRBD2 cannot be checked. This CDR3 is built from 14 residues. From germline, CDR1 is SGHTA and CDR2 FQGNSA. The CDR3 loop reads CASSRLAGGDEQYF.

The V call is TRBV7-9, the J call TRBJ2-7; the TCRdb D gene call, TRBD1, has no DNA to confirm it. The CDR3 runs to 15 residues. Looked up from germline, CDR1 is SEHNR and CDR2 is FQNEAQ (reference sequence). The CDR3 sequence is CAGRPKGQVSYEQYF.